These 32 T cell receptor beta chains share one sample of origin, sequenced in a study of CD8+CD57+ T cells in acquired aplastic anemia. It was genomic DNA that served as the template for profiling TCR beta VDJ and CDR3. TCRdb re-called the reads with MiXCR, one entry per CDR3 protein. The sample consists of approximately 190,000 distinct CDR3 sequences, under 55% of them appearing once. Patients chosen for sequencing had shown CD8+CD57+ cell expansion by flow cytometry. Sequenced: sorted CD4+, CD8+, or CD8+CD57+ T cells (not recorded which) from PBMCs. The receptors originated from a human donor with aplastic anemia.

The sample holds many counts of this clonotype. The chain carries TRBV2 and TRBJ1-5, with D perhaps TRBD1 (5 bases). Trimming removed 6 bases at V and 7 bases at J, with 13 bases between. The CDR3 runs to 13 residues. CDR1 and CDR2 from the germline V gene are SNHLY and FYNNEI. The CDR3 loop is CASRGGYGQPQHF. For the CDR3, the DNA is TGTGCCAGCAGGGGGGGGTACGGCCAGCCCCAGCATTTT.

The rearrangement joins TRBV5-1 to TRBJ2-5; TRBD1 aligns across 9 bases. The V segment lost 0 bases and the J segment 3 bases; nucleotides outside the gene matches: 3. Germline V CDR1 and CDR2: SGHRS, YFSETQ. CDR3 length: 15 amino acids. Written as DNA, the CDR3 is TGCGCCAGCAGCTTGGACGGGACAGGGAAAGAGACCCAGTACTTC. Protein product: CASSLDGTGKETQYF.

The J gene is TRBJ2-1, the V gene TRBV20-1, with D perhaps matching TRBD1 (5 bases). CDR3 length: 15 residues. Germline values: CDR1 DFQATT, CDR2 SNEGSKA (reference sequence). Deletions cut 6 bases from V and 2 bases from J, with 17 bases between. The CDR3 here is CSAPGRPDTYNEQFF. In DNA form, the CDR3 reads TGCAGTGCCCCAGGGCGGCCCGACACCTACAATGAGCAGTTCTTC.

Comments on this clonotype: One junction end disagrees with the germline gene, perhaps due to a read error. This chain connects TRBV7-3 to TRBJ2-3; 9 bases map to TRBD1. Germline V gene lookup returns CDR1 SGHTA and CDR2 FQGTGA. The CDR3 is made up of 12 amino acids. Here the CDR3 reads CASSADRGTQYF. In nucleotides, the CDR3 is TGCGCCAGCAGCGCGGACAGGGGTACGCAGTATTTT.

In its sample, this clonotype was seen many times. V gene TRBV20-1 combines with J gene TRBJ2-1; D may be TRBD2 (5 bases). Germline V gene data show CDR1 as DFQATT and CDR2 as SNEGSKA (reference sequence). V shed 7 bases and J shed 4 bases, with 14 bases lying between them. There are 13 residues in the CDR3. Here the CDR3 DNA reads TGCAGTGTACAACAACCGGGGTACAATGAGCAGTTCTTC. It yields the protein CSVQQPGYNEQFF.

In its sample, this clonotype was seen a few times. The V and J genes are TRBV25-1 and TRBJ1-6; D unresolved. Per germline, CDR1 MGHDK and CDR2 SYGVNS. Trimming shortened V by 7 bases and J by 6 bases, and 4 bases separated the two germline ends. This CDR3 has 11 amino acids. The CDR3 loop reads CASTLNSPLHF. Written as DNA, the CDR3 is TGTGCCAGCACTCTTAATTCACCCCTCCACTTT.

Many counts were recorded for this clonotype. The chain couples TRBV20-1 to TRBJ1-1; D is unresolved. V was cut by 0 bases and J by 1 base, with 9 bases left in between. The CDR3 runs 14 residues. Germline assignment: CDR1 DFQATT and CDR2 SNEGSKA (reference sequence). CDR3 region: CSARDRTTNTEAFF. The CDR3 DNA reads as TGCAGTGCTAGAGACCGGACTACGAACACTGAAGCTTTCTTT.

This clonotype was observed a handful of times. The chain is built from TRBV19 and TRBJ2-6; D is undetermined. The CDR3 length is 13 residues. The germline V and J ends were trimmed by 5 bases and 3 bases, with 5 bases remaining between them. CDR1 is LNHDA and CDR2 is SQIVND in the germline V gene (reference sequence). CDR3 amino acids: CASSSLGANVLTF. Written as DNA, the CDR3 is TGTGCCAGTAGTTCCCTTGGGGCCAACGTCCTGACTTTC.

V and J are TRBV10-3 and TRBJ2-5; D is undetermined. The CDR3 has 14 residues. Germline CDR1 is ENHRY and CDR2 is SYGVKD. Trimming stripped 2 bases from V and 1 base from J, with 8 bases between. As DNA, the CDR3 is TGTGCCATCAGTGAGCCGGGCAGCCAAGAGACCCAGTACTTC. It yields the protein CAISEPGSQETQYF.

The CDR3 loop is CASSLQRGGRDTQYF. The CDR3 nucleotides are TGTGCCAGCAGCTTACAGCGGGGGGGCAGAGATACGCAGTATTTT. J is TRBJ2-3 and V is TRBV11-1; 10 nucleotides match TRBD2. Germline V gene lookup returns CDR1 SGHAT and CDR2 FQDESV (reference sequence). CDR3 length: 15 amino acids. With 2 bases clipped from V and 5 bases from J, the junction kept 4 bases outside the gene matches.

Here the CDR3 reads CASSLLRGLNEQFF. CDR3 nucleotides: TGCGCCAGCAGCTTGCTCAGGGGGCTGAATGAGCAGTTCTTC. This chain uses TRBV5-1 with TRBJ2-1, with TRBD1 identical over 8 bases. Germline V CDR1 and CDR2: SGHRS, YFSETQ. Trimming removed 1 base from V and 7 bases from J; junction bases left unmatched: 4. The length of the CDR3 is 14 residues. The full variable domain, in which reference TRBV5-1 and TRBJ2-1 provide the parts outside the CDR3, is KAGVTQTPRYLIKTRGQQVTLSCSPISGHRSVSWYQQTPGQGLQFLFEYFSETQRNKGNFPGRFSGRQFSNSRSEMNVSTLELGDSALYLCASSLLRGLNEQFFGPGTRLTVL.

This clonotype was seen ten or more times. This may stem from a read error, because a much larger clone lies one nucleotide away. This chain uses TRBV20-1 with TRBJ2-5; D is unclear. Germline V lookup: CDR1 DFQATT, CDR2 SNEGSKA (reference sequence). The CDR3 runs to 10 residues. Trimming removed 5 bases at V and 9 bases at J, with 10 bases between. The CDR3 sequence: CSAGLRSQYF. The DNA of the CDR3 is TGCAGTGCTGGCCTGCGGTCCCAGTACTTC.

This clonotype appeared many times. V usage is TRBV9 and J usage is TRBJ2-1; 7 nucleotides match TRBD2. Unmatched junction bases numbered 13, after V lost 6 bases and J lost 10 bases. The CDR3 runs to 14 residues. Germline values: CDR1 SGDLS, CDR2 YYNGEE. The CDR3, as DNA: TGTGCCAGCACCCCGGTCTCCCCCGGGAGGGAGCAGTTCTTC. Its protein product is CASTPVSPGREQFF. Full variable domain (rest looked up from reference TRBV9 and TRBJ2-1): DSGVTQTPKHLITATGQRVTLRCSPRSGDLSVYWYQQSLDQGLQFLIQYYNGEERAKGNILERFSAQQFPDLHSELNLSSLELGDSALYFCASTPVSPGREQFFGPGTRLTVL.

This clonotype was seen many times. The rearrangement uses TRBV11-1 and TRBJ1-1; 7 bases agree with TRBD1. The CDR3 extends over 14 amino acids. J lost 7 bases, V lost 2 bases, and 7 bases had no gene match. CDR1 SGHAT and CDR2 FQDESV come from the germline V gene (reference sequence). The CDR3 coding sequence is TGTGCCAGCAGCTTACGGACAGGCAGTCTTGAAGCTTTCTTT. Protein: CASSLRTGSLEAFF.

This clonotype was detected ten times or more. V is TRBV19 and J is TRBJ1-5; weak D call: TRBD1 (6 bases). CDR3 size: 12 residues. V lost 7 bases and J lost 5, with 9 bases in between. Germline lookup yields CDR1 LNHDA and CDR2 SQIVND (reference sequence). CDR3 nucleotide sequence: TGTGCCAGTAAACAGGGTGATCAGCCCCAGCATTTT. Translated, it gives CASKQGDQPQHF.

The CDR3: CASSLRSSYNEQFF. CDR3 in DNA: TGTGCCAGCAGCTTAAGGAGCTCCTACAATGAGCAGTTCTTC. The chain recombines TRBV11-2 with TRBJ2-1, with D unresolved. V was pared by 2 bases and J by 0 bases, with 5 bases between. CDR3 length: 14 residues. CDR1 and CDR2 from the germline V gene are SGHAT and FQNNGV.

Written as DNA, the CDR3 is TGTGCCAGTAGTACAGCAGCTTGGGGCTACACCTTC. Amino acids: CASSTAAWGYTF. This rearrangement joins TRBV19 to TRBJ1-2; no firm D call. This CDR3 is 12 amino acids long. V was trimmed by 4 bases and J by 8 bases, leaving 11 bases between them. The germline gives CDR1 LNHDA, CDR2 SQIVND (reference sequence).

V usage is TRBV20-1 and J usage is TRBJ2-2, with TRBD2 matching 8 bases. The CDR3 sequence is 13 residues long. The J segment lost 7 bases and the V segment lost 2 bases, leaving 3 bases of the junction unmatched. Germline CDR1 is DFQATT and CDR2 is SNEGSKA (reference sequence). The DNA for the CDR3 is TGCAGTGCTAGACGACGGGAGGGCGGGGAGCTGTTTTTT. Its translation: CSARRREGGELFF.

Remarks on this clonotype: Relative to the germline gene, one junction end is altered; a read error may explain this. V is TRBV7-9 and J is TRBJ2-5; TRBD2 matches at 9 bases. CDR1 and CDR2 (germline): SEHNR, FQNEAQ (reference sequence). The length of the CDR3 is 15 residues. This CDR3 is CAGSLGAGGPQTRYF. The CDR3 region has the DNA TGTGCCGGCAGCCTTGGGGCGGGAGGGCCGCAGACCCGGTACTTC.

This clonotype occurred a few times. The rearrangement uses TRBV6-1 and TRBJ1-6; 11 bases agree with TRBD1. The CDR3 extends over 13 amino acids. Looked up from germline, CDR1 is MNHNS and CDR2 is SASEGT. V shed 8 bases and J 7 bases; nucleotides not matched to a gene: 1. The CDR3 region has the DNA TGTGCCAGCGGACAGGGGGCGAATTCACCCCTCCACTTT. Its protein product is CASGQGANSPLHF.

This clonotype is a singleton in its sample. The chain recombines TRBV7-8 with TRBJ2-5; D is perhaps TRBD2 (5 bases). Germline V gene data show CDR1 as SGHVS and CDR2 as FQNEAQ. V was shortened by 2 bases and J by 1 base, with 11 bases between the two germline ends. The CDR3 sequence is 15 residues long. The CDR3: CASSLLPSPQETQYF. For the CDR3, the DNA is TGTGCCAGCAGCTTACTGCCTAGCCCCCAAGAGACCCAGTACTTC.

This chain joins TRBV6-2 or TRBV6-3 and TRBJ2-3, with D possibly being TRBD2 (5 bases). This CDR3 is built from 15 residues. The V and J ends lost 7 bases and 1 base respectively, with 15 bases between them. Germline loops: CDR1 MNHEY, CDR2 SVGEGT. CDR3 protein: CASKGGPVRTDTQYF. CDR3 nucleotide sequence: TGTGCCAGCAAGGGCGGGCCCGTGCGCACAGATACGCAGTATTTT.

The chain uses TRBV25-1 and TRBJ1-2; D unresolved. Between the trimmed V and J ends, which lost 3 bases and 1 base, there was a span of 9 bases. Germline CDR1 and CDR2: MGHDK and SYGVNS. This CDR3 has 14 residues. The CDR3 region is CASSEAVLNYGYTF. CDR3 coding DNA: TGTGCCAGCAGTGAGGCAGTCCTTAACTATGGCTACACCTTC.

The CDR3 reads CASSLRGNNYGYTF. The CDR3 DNA reads TGTGCCAGCAGCTTAAGAGGCAATAACTATGGCTACACCTTC. The chain carries TRBV5-4 and TRBJ1-2; the D is unclear. Per germline, CDR1 SGHNT and CDR2 YYREEE (reference sequence). V shed 2 bases and J shed 1 base, with 9 bases lying between them. The CDR3 extends over 14 amino acids.

Turning to this clonotype: The junction and the germline gene differ at one end; a read error may be behind it. This CDR3 is CASREGTAQSPYEQYF. The CDR3, as DNA: TGTGCCAGCAGGGAAGGGACGGCCCAGAGCCCCTACGAGCAGTACTTC. The chain links TRBV2 to TRBJ2-7, with D perhaps assigned TRBD1 or TRBD2 (5 bases each). There are 16 residues in the CDR3. Germline V gene lookup returns CDR1 SNHLY and CDR2 FYNNEI.

The CDR3 loop is CSARGPGTEETQYF. CDR3 sequence (DNA): TGCAGTGCTAGGGGGCCCGGGACAGAAGAGACCCAGTACTTC. This chain uses TRBV20-1 with TRBJ2-5; 7 positions match TRBD1. In germline, CDR1 is DFQATT, CDR2 SNEGSKA (reference sequence). Unmatched junction bases numbered 7, after V lost 3 bases and J lost 3 bases. The CDR3 sequence is 14 residues long.

The chain uses TRBV7-8 and TRBJ2-7; D gene unclear. Trimming took 0 bases from V and 3 from J, leaving 12 bases between them. Looked up from germline, CDR1 is SGHVS and CDR2 is FQNEAQ. This CDR3 has 15 residues. The CDR3 DNA reads as TGTGCCAGCAGCTTAGCGCTTTCAGGCTACTACGAGCAGTACTTC. It is translated as CASSLALSGYYEQYF.

The chain links TRBV7-9 to TRBJ2-3; no clear D. V was clipped by 8 bases and J by 3 bases, with 6 bases between them. CDR1 and CDR2 (germline): SEHNR, FQNEAQ (reference sequence). The CDR3 sequence is 11 residues long. Here the CDR3 DNA reads TGTGCCAGCCAGGATACAGATACGCAGTATTTT. Its protein is CASQDTDTQYF.

Many counts were recorded for this clonotype. The rearrangement uses TRBV20-1 and TRBJ2-7, with 8 bases matching TRBD2. Germline V gene data show CDR1 as DFQATT and CDR2 as SNEGSKA (reference sequence). CDR3 length: 11 residues. Trimming took 7 bases from V and 4 from J; bases not matched to a gene: 3. This chain's CDR3 is CSVAGGYEQYF. As DNA, the CDR3 is TGCAGTGTGGCGGGGGGTTACGAGCAGTACTTC.

The chain recombines TRBV2 with TRBJ1-1; unclear D gene. Per the germline V gene, CDR1 is SNHLY and CDR2 is FYNNEI. This CDR3 has 13 residues. V lost 1 base, J lost 3 bases, and 6 bases lay in between. The CDR3 nucleotides read TGTGCCAGCAGTGAAGGGGTCGACACTGAAGCTTTCTTT. Translated, it gives CASSEGVDTEAFF.

The V call is TRBV19, the J call TRBJ2-7, with D possibly TRBD1 on 6 matching bases. V was cut by 5 bases and J by 4 bases, with 12 bases left in between. CDR1 and CDR2 from the germline V gene are LNHDA and SQIVND (reference sequence). This CDR3 has 13 amino acids. CDR3 in DNA: TGTGCCAGTAGTTGGACAGCTAGATACGAGCAGTACTTC. It translates to CASSWTARYEQYF. The full variable domain, rest sourced from reference TRBV19 and TRBJ2-7, is DGGITQSPKYLFRKEGQNVTLSCEQNLNHDAMYWYRQDPGQGLRLIYYSQIVNDFQKGDIAEGYSVSREKKESFPLTVTSAQKNPTAFYLCASSWTARYEQYFGPGTRLTVT.

The chain uses TRBV20-1 and TRBJ1-5; D not certain. The V and J ends lost 7 bases and 4 bases respectively, with 11 bases between them. This CDR3 has 12 amino acids. Germline CDR1 reads DFQATT; CDR2 reads SNEGSKA (reference sequence). CDR3 nucleotide sequence: TGCAGTGTCGTCCGCCTTAATCAGCCCCAGCATTTT. It is translated as CSVVRLNQPQHF.